Shown below are 4 T cell receptor beta chains from a single sample sequenced in a study of T cells in Graves' hyperthyroidism and ophthalmopathy. RNA transcripts gave rise to amplified TCR beta CDR3 regions. HTBI primers were the set used in a first-round RT-PCR of the TCR CDR3. TCRdb re-analysed the multiplex PCR reads in MiXCR, keeping a single row per CDR3 protein. The sample lists hundreds of thousands of distinct CDR3 sequences, over 20% occurring once. What was sequenced was blood. These receptors were obtained from a man aged 30 to 45 with Graves' ophthalmopathy.

This clonotype was observed a handful of times. V usage is TRBV20-1 and J usage is TRBJ2-5; D possibly corresponds to TRBD2 (6 bases). The CDR3 is made up of 13 amino acids. V lost 3 bases, J lost 5 bases, and 13 bases lay in between. Germline V gene data show CDR1 as DFQATT and CDR2 as SNEGSKA (reference sequence). The CDR3, as DNA: TGCAGTGCTAGTCGCGGGATGGGGGAGACCCAGTACTTC. It encodes CSASRGMGETQYF.

This clonotype was recorded at least ten times. The genes are TRBV5-1 and TRBJ1-1, with D unresolved. V dropped 0 bases and J dropped 5 bases, with 20 bases sitting between them. CDR1 is SGHRS and CDR2 is YFSETQ in the germline V gene. CDR3 length equals 17 residues. The CDR3 sequence: CASSLAVATGPDTEAFF. CDR3 nucleotide sequence: TGCGCCAGCAGCTTGGCCGTGGCCACCGGGCCTGATACTGAAGCTTTCTTT.

This clonotype was recorded at least ten times. CDR3 in DNA: TGTGCCAGCAGCATGGGACTAGCGGTTCAGGACGGGGAGCTGTTTTTT. This codes for CASSMGLAVQDGELFF. The rearrangement links TRBV11-3 to TRBJ2-2; 11 bases align to TRBD2. The CDR3 runs to 16 residues. After removal of 5 bases from V and 7 bases from J, the junction contained 9 bases not matched to a gene. Germline V gene lookup returns CDR1 SGHNT and CDR2 YENEEA.

The gene calls are TRBV7-9 and TRBJ2-1; 7 nucleotides agree with TRBD1. The trim removed 4 bases at V and 8 bases at J, leaving 8 bases unmatched. The CDR3 loop spans 14 amino acids. The germline V gene encodes CDR1 SEHNR and CDR2 FQNEAQ (reference sequence). CDR3 nucleotides: TGTGCCAGCAGCTCAACCAGGGACAGATATGAGCAGTTCTTC. This codes for CASSSTRDRYEQFF.